This T cell receptor (beta chain) stems from a study of cytomegalovirus exposure and HLA in healthy donors. Points on this clone: Its antigen is not identified.

The PCR was carried out with 60 Vbeta primers and 13 Jbeta primers. This table comes from immunoSEQ multiplex PCR, and its TCRdb copy is limited to in-frame clones, with some not included. The sample has over 200,000 clones; around nine tenths are singletons. Study findings and constraints: Around 160 TCR beta chains were listed as cytomegalovirus-associated. Presence/absence analyses took donor sequencing depth as roughly uniform. The majority of TCR sequences were rare, yet some public TCRs appeared in many donors.

CDR3 length: 16 residues. Donors were nominally healthy when sampled, though unrecorded immune exposures were likely. Material for sequencing was PBMCs. The chain couples TRBV21-1 to TRBJ2-7; the tabulated D call, TRBD1, remains unverified against the DNA. TRBV21-1 is a known pseudogene. The sequence was obtained from a woman aged 18 to 35 in good health and CMV-seronegative. The CDR3 sequence: CASSKKLAEGADEQYF. The DNA for the CDR3 is TGTGCCAGCAGCAAAAAGTTGGCGGAGGGGGCGGACGAGCAGTACTTC.